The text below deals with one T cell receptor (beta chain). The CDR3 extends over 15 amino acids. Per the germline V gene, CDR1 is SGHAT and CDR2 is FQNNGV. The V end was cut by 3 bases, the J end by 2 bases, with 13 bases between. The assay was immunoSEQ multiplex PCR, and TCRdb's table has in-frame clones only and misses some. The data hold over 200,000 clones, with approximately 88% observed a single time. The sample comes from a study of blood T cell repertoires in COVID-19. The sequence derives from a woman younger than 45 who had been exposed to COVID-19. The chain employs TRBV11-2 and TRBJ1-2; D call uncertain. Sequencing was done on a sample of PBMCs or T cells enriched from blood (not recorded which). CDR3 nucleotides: TGTGCCAGCAGCTTGGAGACCGGCCCAAACTATGGCTACACCTTC. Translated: CASSLETGPNYGYTF.